The rows below give T cell receptor beta chains drawn from one sample of a study of T cells in Graves' hyperthyroidism and ophthalmopathy. TCRdb processed the multiplex PCR reads anew with MiXCR; each CDR3 protein has one entry. Of more than 300,000 distinct CDR3 sequences listed, about a sixth are singletons. The source material was blood. Every receptor here comes from a woman in her twenties or thirties with Graves' hyperthyroidism that later progressed to Graves' ophthalmopathy. The CDR3 runs from the conserved cysteine through the conserved F or W. The D gene is left open where the match is weak. Size values are once, few and many counts, or a class for expanded clones, and some rows have none.

clone size,J gene,V gene,D gene,CDR3 protein,CDR3 DNA
many,TRBJ2-7,TRBV27,.,CASSFVGPYEQYF,TGTGCCAGCAGTTTCGTTGGCCCCTACGAGCAGTACTTC
.,TRBJ2-7,TRBV5-1,.,CASSLSQIGEQYF,TGCGCCAGCAGCTTGAGTCAGATTGGCGAGCAGTACTTC
many,TRBJ1-5,TRBV27,.,CASSLLGNNQPQHF,TGTGCCAGCAGTTTACTAGGGAACAATCAGCCCCAGCATTTT
many,TRBJ2-3,TRBV2,TRBD1,CARNSDPGQGAWDTQYF,TGTGCCAGAAACTCTGACCCGGGACAGGGGGCGTGGGATACGCAGTATTTT
many,TRBJ2-7,TRBV18,TRBD2,CASSRSTSGPYEQYF,TGTGCCAGCTCACGGTCGACTAGCGGCCCCTACGAGCAGTACTTC
many,TRBJ2-7,TRBV13,.,CASVTRGAGEQYF,TGTGCCTCAGTAACCAGAGGAGCGGGCGAGCAGTACTTC
many,TRBJ2-1,TRBV30,.,CAWSVGSTSYNEQFF,TGTGCCTGGAGTGTAGGCAGTACCTCCTACAATGAGCAGTTCTTC
many,TRBJ2-7,TRBV27,TRBD2,CASRSGTFSYEQYF,TGTGCCAGCAGGAGCGGGACGTTCTCCTACGAGCAGTACTTC
many,TRBJ2-2,TRBV19,.,CASSIGQPNTGELFF,TGTGCCAGTAGTATTGGACAACCGAACACCGGGGAGCTGTTTTTT
many,TRBJ1-5,TRBV12-3/TRBV12-4,.,CASSFFLAGNQPQHF,TGTGCCAGCAGTTTTTTCCTCGCTGGCAATCAGCCCCAGCATTTT
few,TRBJ2-2,TRBV6-1,.,CASRGDKGTGELFF,TGTGCCAGCAGAGGAGACAAGGGGACCGGGGAGCTGTTTTTT
.,TRBJ2-7,TRBV27,.,CAGSLSGTYEQYF,TGTGCCGGCAGTCTTAGCGGCACTTACGAGCAGTACTTC
many,TRBJ1-3,TRBV5-5,.,CASSDPTGFGNTIYF,TGTGCCAGCAGCGACCCCACAGGGTTTGGAAACACCATATATTTT
many,TRBJ2-3,TRBV20-1,.,CSASDLQPTDTQYF,TGCAGTGCTTCCGATCTACAACCCACAGATACGCAGTATTTT
many,TRBJ1-1,TRBV12-3/TRBV12-4,.,CASSLDTEAFF,TGTGCCAGCAGTTTAGACACTGAAGCTTTCTTT
few,TRBJ1-1,TRBV6-2/TRBV6-3,.,CASEPGTRGAFF,TGTGCCAGCGAACCAGGGACGAGGGGAGCTTTCTTT
many,TRBJ1-1,TRBV20-1,TRBD1,CSARSLRTGEAFF,TGCAGTGCTAGATCACTCCGGACAGGAGAAGCTTTCTTT
.,TRBJ1-5,TRBV12-3/TRBV12-4,TRBD1,CASRVRTGDGQPQHF,TGTGCCAGCAGGGTCCGGACAGGGGATGGTCAGCCCCAGCATTTT
few,TRBJ1-2,TRBV20-1,.,CSALGQENYGYTF,TGCAGTGCTTTGGGGCAGGAGAACTATGGCTACACCTTC
once,TRBJ1-5,TRBV28,.,CASSFRGRGKCNQPQHF,TGTGCCAGCAGTTTTCGGGGCAGGGGTAAGTGCAATCAGCCCCAGCATTTT
few,TRBJ2-3,TRBV29-1,TRBD2,CSVGPERPWGAGSTDTQYF,TGCAGCGTTGGCCCCGAACGACCGTGGGGAGCGGGGAGCACAGATACGCAGTATTTT
many,TRBJ1-1,TRBV2,.,CASRTGRNTEAFF,TGTGCCAGCAGGACAGGCCGGAACACTGAAGCTTTCTTT
many,TRBJ1-2,TRBV28,.,CASRGGEDPYGYTF,TGTGCCAGCAGGGGGGGGGAGGACCCCTATGGCTACACCTTC
many,TRBJ1-1,TRBV28,.,CASSYRGLASEAFF,TGTGCCAGCAGTTATAGGGGGTTAGCTAGTGAAGCTTTCTTT
many,TRBJ2-2,TRBV30,.,CAWNRGPGELFF,TGTGCCTGGAATCGGGGCCCCGGGGAGCTGTTTTTT
.,TRBJ1-1,TRBV15,.,CATHPTGRDTEAFF,TGTGCCACCCACCCGACAGGAAGGGACACTGAAGCTTTCTTT
.,TRBJ2-5,TRBV11-2,.,CASSSSGQETQYF,TGTGCCAGCAGCTCAAGCGGACAAGAGACCCAGTACTTC
.,TRBJ2-1,TRBV2,.,CVSSHPDSYNEQFF,TGTGTCAGCAGTCACCCGGACAGCTACAATGAGCAGTTCTTC
many,TRBJ1-6,TRBV7-2,TRBD1,CASSLGTGYNSPLHF,TGTGCCAGCAGCTTAGGGACAGGCTATAATTCACCCCTCCACTTT
many,TRBJ2-2,TRBV6-2/TRBV6-3,.,CASSYSNRFTGELFF,TGTGCCAGCAGTTACTCGAACAGATTTACCGGGGAGCTGTTTTTT
many,TRBJ2-7,TRBV4-1,.,CASSQESRGWLEQYF,TGCGCCAGCAGCCAAGAGTCCAGGGGCTGGTTAGAGCAGTACTTC
many,TRBJ1-2,TRBV28,.,CASSSPADTYGYTF,TGTGCCAGCAGTTCCCCAGCGGACACCTATGGCTACACCTTC
.,TRBJ2-7,TRBV20-1,.,CSARTDSYEQYF,TGCAGTGCTAGAACTGACAGCTACGAGCAGTACTTC
.,TRBJ2-1,TRBV7-2,TRBD1,CASSSRRGREWFF,TGTGCCAGCAGCTCCCGCAGGGGGCGCGAGTGGTTCTTC
many,TRBJ2-3,TRBV2,.,CASSAPILGSTDTQYF,TGTGCCAGCAGTGCCCCAATTCTAGGAAGCACAGATACGCAGTATTTT
many,TRBJ2-4,TRBV11-2,TRBD1,CASSPDRTKNIQYF,TGTGCCAGCAGCCCGGACAGGACAAAAAACATTCAGTACTTC
many,TRBJ1-1,TRBV9,.,CASSVSGMVGTEAFF,TGTGCCAGCAGCGTATCAGGGATGGTAGGCACTGAAGCTTTCTTT
many,TRBJ2-7,TRBV5-1,TRBD2,CASSLSGGAYEQYF,TGTGCCAGCAGTTTGAGCGGGGGAGCCTACGAGCAGTACTTC
few,TRBJ2-1,TRBV5-8,TRBD2,CASSLATSDSYNEQFF,TGTGCCAGCAGCTTGGCGACTAGCGACTCCTACAATGAGCAGTTCTTC
many,TRBJ1-6,TRBV5-1,.,CASRADSVSPLHF,TGCGCCAGCAGGGCGGATAGTGTGTCACCCCTCCACTTT
few,TRBJ2-2,TRBV18,.,CASSPADGELFF,TGTGCCAGCTCACCGGCCGACGGGGAGCTGTTTTTT
many,TRBJ2-1,TRBV6-1,TRBD2,CASSLTSGPNSYNEQFF,TGTGCCAGCAGTCTGACTAGCGGGCCTAACTCCTACAATGAGCAGTTCTTC
many,TRBJ1-6,TRBV18,.,CASSTTGTPGSPLHF,TGTGCCAGCTCAACTACCGGGACTCCGGGATCACCCCTCCACTTT
.,TRBJ2-5,TRBV11-3,TRBD1,CASSPQQGWTETQYF,TGTGCCAGCAGCCCCCAACAGGGGTGGACAGAGACCCAGTACTTC
many,TRBJ1-4,TRBV18,.,CASSLTGRNEKLFF,TGTGCCAGCTCACTCACAGGGCGTAATGAAAAACTGTTTTTT
many,TRBJ2-1,TRBV14,.,CASSQGAGPYNEQFF,TGTGCCAGCAGCCAAGGCGCAGGGCCCTACAATGAGCAGTTCTTC
many,TRBJ2-7,TRBV6-6,.,CASSSSLEGYEQYF,TGTGCCAGCAGTTCCTCGCTAGAAGGCTACGAGCAGTACTTC
many,TRBJ2-7,TRBV13,TRBD2,CASSLGSGPPREQYF,TGTGCCAGCAGCTTAGGTAGCGGGCCGCCTAGGGAGCAGTACTTC
.,TRBJ1-2,TRBV20-1,.,CSARDVDPPGGYTF,TGCAGTGCTAGAGATGTTGACCCCCCCGGTGGCTACACCTTC
many,TRBJ2-2,TRBV10-3,.,CAISESPSGTGELFF,TGTGCCATCAGTGAGTCGCCGTCTGGCACCGGGGAGCTGTTTTTT
many,TRBJ2-3,TRBV10-3,.,CAISDSRASTDTQYF,TGTGCCATCAGTGACTCCAGGGCCTCCACAGATACGCAGTATTTT
many,TRBJ1-2,TRBV7-2,.,CASSLVSANYGYTF,TGTGCCAGCAGCTTAGTGTCGGCAAACTATGGCTACACCTTC
many,TRBJ2-3,TRBV27,.,CASSYRYTYTDTQYF,TGTGCCAGCAGCTACAGGTACACCTACACAGATACGCAGTATTTT
few,TRBJ1-2,TRBV29-1,TRBD1,CSVEDVGTGGYGYTF,TGCAGCGTTGAGGATGTCGGGACAGGGGGATACGGCTACACCTTC
many,TRBJ2-3,TRBV25-1,.,CASSDSRWGRGLDTQYF,TGTGCCAGCAGTGATTCCCGATGGGGCAGGGGTTTAGATACGCAGTATTTT
.,TRBJ2-1,TRBV14,.,CASSQDLTGGSYNEQLF,TGTGCCAGCAGCCAAGATCTTACGGGGGGCTCCTACAATGAGCAGCTCTTC
many,TRBJ2-7,TRBV12-3/TRBV12-4,TRBD2,CASSSPTSVGEQYF,TGTGCCAGCAGTTCCCCAACTAGCGTAGGGGAGCAGTACTTC